This TCR beta chain appears in the sequencing data of a study of T cell clonotyping in hematopoietic cell transplantation. This clone was picked up a small number of times. Assay: immunoSEQ multiplex PCR; the TCRdb copy retains only in-frame clones and omits some. The repertoire includes 5,000 to 5,500 clones, 26% of them detected once, and over 11% sits in the top ten. The source was peripheral blood mononuclear cells, collected 180 days after allogeneic stem cell transplant. The sequence derives from a male patient aged 40 to 50 who had an allogeneic stem cell transplant from an unrelated donor, so the T cells may come from the graft donor. Some clones in this sample may be carry-over from other donors' samples.

CDR3 region: CASNDQGSTEAFF. In DNA form, the CDR3 reads TGTGCCAGCAATGACCAGGGGAGCACTGAAGCTTTCTTT. This chain joins TRBV25-1 and TRBJ1-1; D is perhaps TRBD1 (6 bases). Germline-derived CDR1 and CDR2 are MGHDK and SYGVNS. CDR3 length: 13 residues. Trimming cost V 7 bases and J 4 bases, with 13 bases left between them.